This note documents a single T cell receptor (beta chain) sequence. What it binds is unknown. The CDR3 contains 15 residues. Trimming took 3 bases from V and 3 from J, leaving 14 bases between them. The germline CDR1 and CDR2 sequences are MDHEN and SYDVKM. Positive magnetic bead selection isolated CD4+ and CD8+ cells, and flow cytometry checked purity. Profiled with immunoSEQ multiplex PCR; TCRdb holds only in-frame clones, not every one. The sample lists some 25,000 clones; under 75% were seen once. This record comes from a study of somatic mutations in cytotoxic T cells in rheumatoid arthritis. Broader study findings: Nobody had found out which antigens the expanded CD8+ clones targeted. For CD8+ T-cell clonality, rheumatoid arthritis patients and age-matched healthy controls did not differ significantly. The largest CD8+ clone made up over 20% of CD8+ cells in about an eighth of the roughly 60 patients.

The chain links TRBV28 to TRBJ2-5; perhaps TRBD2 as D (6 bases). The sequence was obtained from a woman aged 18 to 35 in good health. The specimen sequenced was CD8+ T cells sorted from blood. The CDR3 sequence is CASSFPIAGKETQYF. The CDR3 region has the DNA TGTGCCAGCAGTTTTCCCATTGCGGGGAAAGAGACCCAGTACTTC.